Following are 21 T cell receptor beta chains from one sample sequenced in a study of blood T cells in healthy people across ages. Primed by a sample-barcoded 5' primer and a J-beta primer mix, a second PCR proceeded for 7 to 11 cycles. TCRdb processed the 5' RACE reads anew with MiXCR; each CDR3 protein has one entry. The table records over 1,500,000 distinct CDR3 sequences, approximately 39% of them present only once. The specimen was blood. The receptors derive from a human donor in good health.

The gene calls are TRBV4-3 and TRBJ2-5, with a weak D call TRBD1 (6 bases). The CDR3 consists of 14 residues. With 1 base removed from V and 5 bases from J, the gap between germline ends came to 11 bases. Germline CDR1 LGHNA, CDR2 YSLEER. CDR3 bases: TGCGCCAGCAGCCAAGCAACAGGGCGGGAGACCCAGTACTTC. This sequence encodes CASSQATGRETQYF.

The sample holds a few counts of this clonotype. DNA of the CDR3: TGCGCCAGCAGCCAAGATAGCACACCAAGGGCCAAAAACATTCAGTACTTC. Residues: CASSQDSTPRAKNIQYF. The V gene is TRBV4-3, the J gene TRBJ2-4; no firm D call. Trimming pared 0 bases from V and 1 base from J, leaving 13 bases between. Germline assignment: CDR1 LGHNA and CDR2 YSLEER. The CDR3 has 17 amino acids.

This clonotype was recorded a few times. This chain connects TRBV6-5 to TRBJ2-4; 7 nucleotides agree with TRBD1. The end of the DNA fits TRBJ2-7 better, so the J call may be wrong. This CDR3 is built from 14 residues. CDR1 and CDR2 from the germline V gene are MNHEY and SVGAGI. CDR3 DNA sequence: TGTGCCAGCAGTTACCCGGACAGGCTAGGCGAGCAGTACTTC. This translates into CASSYPDRLGEQYF.

The chain uses TRBV7-2 and TRBJ2-3; D gene uncertain. The germline CDR1 and CDR2 sequences are SGHTA and FQGNSA. Trimming shortened V by 3 bases and J by 2 bases, and 15 bases separated the two germline ends. The CDR3 is 16 amino acids. The CDR3 DNA follows: TGTGCCAGCAGCTTCCAGCCTGGGAAAGACACAGATACGCAGTATTTT. Translated: CASSFQPGKDTDTQYF.

This clonotype was picked up many times. The rearrangement uses TRBV7-6 and TRBJ2-7; 11 positions agree with TRBD2. This CDR3 spans 16 amino acids. CDR1 SGHVS and CDR2 FNYEAQ come from the germline V gene. J gave up 3 bases and V 0 bases, and 4 bases lay outside the gene matches. CDR3 coding DNA: TGTGCCAGCAGCTTAGCGCTAGCGGGGGGATTCTACGAGCAGTACTTC. Translation: CASSLALAGGFYEQYF.

The chain is built from TRBV6-2 or TRBV6-3 and TRBJ2-5; D is perhaps TRBD2 (5 bases). The CDR3 is made up of 16 amino acids. V was cut by 9 bases and J by 0 bases, with 20 bases left in between. Looked up from germline, CDR1 is MNHEY and CDR2 is SVGEGT. As DNA, the CDR3 is TGTGCCAGTATGTGGCCTGAGGGCGGACACCAAGAGACCCAGTACTTC. Protein: CASMWPEGGHQETQYF.

J is TRBJ2-7 and V is TRBV19, with 10 bases fitting TRBD2. Germline CDR1 reads LNHDA; CDR2 reads SQIVND (reference sequence). The CDR3 has 16 residues. V lost 3 bases and J lost 2; bases outside the gene matches: 7. CDR3 nucleotides: TGTGCCAGTAGTATTTTTCTAGCGGGGGACCCCTACGAGCAGTACTTC. This sequence encodes CASSIFLAGDPYEQYF.

The rearrangement uses TRBV19 and TRBJ1-2; D is ambiguous. Germline CDR1 reads LNHDA; CDR2 reads SQIVND (reference sequence). This CDR3 comprises 12 residues. The V end lost 11 bases, the J end lost 8 bases, and 18 bases lay between the germline ends. In nucleotides, the CDR3 is TGTGCCGCCATCATTGGGCCCTACGGCTACACCTTC. Encoded protein: CAAIIGPYGYTF.

About this clonotype itself: At one boundary the junction diverges from the germline segment, which might be a read error. The gene calls are TRBV7-7 and TRBJ2-5; 9 bases line up with TRBD1. Germline CDR1 and CDR2: SSHAT and FNYEAQ (reference sequence). This CDR3 region has 15 residues. The CDR3, as DNA: TGTGCTAGCAGCTTACCCGGGACAGGGTTGGAGACCCAGTACTTC. This translates into CASSLPGTGLETQYF.

V gene TRBV2 combines with J gene TRBJ2-1; possible D gene TRBD1, 6 bases. V was shortened by 9 bases and J by 6 bases, with 12 bases between the two germline ends. Germline V CDR1 and CDR2: SNHLY, FYNNEI. This CDR3 comprises 12 residues. Written as DNA, the CDR3 is TGTGCCAGGAGGGCAGGGGCCAATGAGCAGTTCTTC. Encoded protein: CARRAGANEQFF. The whole variable domain, filled in from reference TRBV2 and TRBJ2-1, reads EPEVTQTPSHQVTQMGQEVILRCVPISNHLYFYWYRQILGQKVEFLVSFYNNEISEKSEIFDDQFSVERPDGSNFTLKIRSTKLEDSAMYFCARRAGANEQFFGPGTRLTVL.

This clonotype showed up just a few times. V is TRBV10-3 and J is TRBJ2-1; 8 bases match TRBD2. The V segment lost 6 bases and the J segment 8 bases; nucleotides outside the gene matches: 6. Per germline, CDR1 ENHRY and CDR2 SYGVKD. The CDR3 has 13 amino acids. As DNA, the CDR3 is TGTGCCATCAGCGGGGGGGGTCTCGATGAGCAGTTCTTC. This translates into CAISGGGLDEQFF.

This clonotype was observed a few times. The chain employs TRBV29-1 and TRBJ1-2; D remains ambiguous. The CDR3 is 10 amino acids. Trimming stripped 3 bases from V and 7 bases from J, with 6 bases between. Germline V CDR1 and CDR2: SQVTM, ANQGSEA. CDR3 DNA sequence: TGCAGCGTTGAGGAGTTTGGCTACACCTTC. It specifies CSVEEFGYTF. Using reference TRBV29-1 and TRBJ1-2 for the parts outside the CDR3, the full variable domain is SAVISQKPSRDICQRGTSLTIQCQVDSQVTMMFWYRQQPGQSLTLIATANQGSEATYESGFVIDKFPISRPNLTFSTLTVSNMSPEDSSIYLCSVEEFGYTFGSGTRLTVV.

The rearrangement uses TRBV7-2 and TRBJ1-2, with a tentative D call TRBD1 (6 bases). Germline assignment: CDR1 SGHTA and CDR2 FQGNSA. The CDR3 spans 13 residues. V was pared by 5 bases and J by 13 bases, with 20 bases between. The CDR3 is CASSPDRSYCCTF. CDR3 nucleotides: TGTGCCAGCAGCCCCGACAGGTCGTATTGCTGCACCTTC. Together with reference TRBV7-2 and TRBJ1-2, the CDR3 gives the full variable domain: GAGVSQSPSNKVTEKGKDVELRCDPISGHTALYWYRQSLGQGLEFLIYFQGNSAPDKSGLPSDRFSAERTGGSVSTLTIQRTQQEDSAVYLCASSPDRSYCCTFGSGTRLTVV.

The chain joins TRBV7-2 to TRBJ1-2, with 8 nucleotides matching TRBD1. Germline CDR1 SGHTA, CDR2 FQGNSA. This CDR3 comprises 15 residues. Trimming removed 4 bases from V and 5 bases from J; junction bases left unmatched: 9. The CDR3 loop is CASSSEDRASYGYTF. Written as DNA, the CDR3 is TGTGCCAGCAGCTCTGAGGACAGGGCCTCGTATGGCTACACCTTC. Using reference TRBV7-2 and TRBJ1-2 for the parts outside the CDR3, the full variable domain is GAGVSQSPSNKVTEKGKDVELRCDPISGHTALYWYRQSLGQGLEFLIYFQGNSAPDKSGLPSDRFSAERTGGSVSTLTIQRTQQEDSAVYLCASSSEDRASYGYTFGSGTRLTVV.

This chain joins TRBV12-5 and TRBJ1-2; D is uncertain. With 3 bases removed from V and 7 bases from J, the gap between germline ends came to 12 bases. The CDR3 has 13 residues. Germline values: CDR1 LGHNT, CDR2 FRNRAP. The CDR3, as DNA: TGTGCTAGTGGTTTATTGGAACGCGGTGGCTACACCTTC. Translating gives CASGLLERGGYTF. Drawing the rest from reference TRBV12-5 and TRBJ1-2, the complete variable domain is DARVTQTPRHKVTEMGQEVTMRCQPILGHNTVFWYRQTMMQGLELLAYFRNRAPLDDSGMPKDRFSAEMPDATLATLKIQPSEPRDSAVYFCASGLLERGGYTFGSGTRLTVV.

V gene TRBV4-1 combines with J gene TRBJ2-1; D is unclear. The CDR3 loop spans 15 amino acids. V was clipped by 2 bases and J by 8 bases, with 16 bases between them. The germline V gene has CDR1 MGHRA and CDR2 YSYEKL. This CDR3 is CASSQPSVTYYEQFF. In DNA form, the CDR3 reads TGCGCCAGCAGCCAACCTAGTGTAACGTACTATGAGCAGTTCTTC.

The V gene is TRBV25-1, the J gene TRBJ1-2; 8 bases match TRBD1. From germline, CDR1 is MGHDK and CDR2 SYGVNS. The CDR3 is made up of 17 amino acids. J was trimmed by 1 base and V by 6 bases; bases with no gene match: 13. This chain's CDR3 is CASSPSKTGVGNYGYTF. Written as DNA, the CDR3 is TGTGCCAGCAGCCCTTCCAAGACAGGGGTCGGTAACTATGGCTACACCTTC.

This CDR3 reads CASSLAWAGYETDTQYF. CDR3 nucleotide sequence: TGTGCCAGCAGCTTAGCGTGGGCAGGATATGAGACAGATACGCAGTATTTT. This chain joins TRBV7-9 and TRBJ2-3; D is unresolved. Deletions cut 0 bases from V and 3 bases from J, with 16 bases between. The length of the CDR3 is 17 residues. The V gene's germline CDR1 is SEHNR and CDR2 FQNEAQ (reference sequence).

This clonotype was observed a handful of times. The J gene is TRBJ2-5, the V gene TRBV15, with D possibly TRBD2 on 5 matching bases. Trimming took 0 bases from V and 7 from J, leaving 9 bases between them. In germline, CDR1 is LNHNV, CDR2 YYDKDF (reference sequence). This CDR3 contains 13 residues. CDR3 region: CATSRDVAGTQYF. The CDR3 DNA reads TGTGCCACCAGCAGAGATGTTGCGGGGACCCAGTACTTC. Full variable domain (missing parts from reference TRBV15 and TRBJ2-5): DAMVIQNPRYQVTQFGKPVTLSCSQTLNHNVMYWYQQKSSQAPKLLFHYYDKDFNNEADTPDNFQSRRPNTSFCFLDIRSPGLGDTAMYLCATSRDVAGTQYFGPGTRLLVL.

This clonotype was recorded a few times. V usage is TRBV7-2 and J usage is TRBJ1-1; unclear D gene. Germline assignment: CDR1 SGHTA and CDR2 FQGNSA. The CDR3 loop spans 13 amino acids. V lost 1 base to trimming and J lost 6 bases, with 9 bases between them. The CDR3 coding sequence is TGTGCCAGCAGCTTAGACCCATTGGCTGAAGCTTTCTTT. This sequence encodes CASSLDPLAEAFF.

The genes are TRBV29-1 and TRBJ2-7; TRBD2 agrees at 11 bases. This CDR3 spans 14 amino acids. V lost 2 bases to trimming and J lost 0 bases; unmatched junction nucleotides: 0. The V gene's germline CDR1 is SQVTM and CDR2 ANQGSEA. In DNA form, the CDR3 reads TGCAGCGTTGAAACTAGCGGGAGCTCCTACGAGCAGTACTTC. Its translation is CSVETSGSSYEQYF.